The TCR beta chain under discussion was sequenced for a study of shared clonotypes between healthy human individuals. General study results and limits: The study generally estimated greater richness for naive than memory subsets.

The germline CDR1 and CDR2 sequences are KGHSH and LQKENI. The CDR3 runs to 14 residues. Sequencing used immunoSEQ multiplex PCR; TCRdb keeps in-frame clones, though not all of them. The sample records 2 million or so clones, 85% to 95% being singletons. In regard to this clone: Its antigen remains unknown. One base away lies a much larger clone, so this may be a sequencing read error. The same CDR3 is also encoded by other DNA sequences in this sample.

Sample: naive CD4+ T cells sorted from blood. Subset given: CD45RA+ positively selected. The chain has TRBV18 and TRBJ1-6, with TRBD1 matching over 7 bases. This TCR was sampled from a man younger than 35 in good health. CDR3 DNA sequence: TGTGCCAGCTCACCGGACAGGTATAATTCACCCCTCCACTTC. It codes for CASSPDRYNSPLHF.